A single sample gave rise to the 20 T cell receptor beta chains below, sequenced in a study of cytomegalovirus exposure and HLA in healthy donors. Researchers ran the PCR with 60 Vbeta and 13 Jbeta primers. Sequencing was performed with immunoSEQ multiplex PCR; in TCRdb, only in-frame clones are kept and a portion is missing. The top ten hold around 9.9% of the sample, which has fewer than 130,000 clones, roughly 70% seen once. The sequenced material came from PBMCs. The receptors were sampled from a man aged 40-50 years in good health and CMV-seropositive.

This clone was counted between two and nine times. CDR3 DNA sequence: TGCGCCAGCAGCTCATACAGGGGAGGTCGGAACACTGAAGCTTTCTTT. Translated, it gives CASSSYRGGRNTEAFF. The chain links TRBV5-1 to TRBJ1-1; TRBD1 agrees at 7 bases. V was pared by 3 bases and J by 1 base, with 9 bases of the junction left unmatched. The CDR3 runs 16 residues. The V gene's germline CDR1 is SGHRS and CDR2 YFSETQ.

The genes are TRBV27 and TRBJ2-1, with D unclear. The CDR3 runs to 14 residues. Germline CDR1 MNHEY, CDR2 SMNVEV (reference sequence). V lost 6 bases and J 0 bases, leaving 9 bases between the germline ends. CDR3 DNA sequence: TGTGCCAGCAGGGTCCGGAGCTCCTACAATGAGCAGTTCTTC. This sequence encodes CASRVRSSYNEQFF.

This clone occurred once. This chain uses TRBV18 with TRBJ1-6; 9 bases fit TRBD1. The CDR3 has 15 amino acids. The V and J ends lost 0 bases and 9 bases, in that order; junction bases with no gene match: 3. Germline lookup yields CDR1 KGHSH and CDR2 LQKENI. CDR3 sequence (DNA): TGTGCCAGCTCACCACCGGGACAGGGTGTTTCACCCCTCCACTTT. It encodes CASSPPGQGVSPLHF.

There are a few counts of this clone. The gene calls are TRBV5-1 and TRBJ2-7; a weak D match, TRBD1 (6 bases). V was pared by 4 bases and J by 3 bases, with 17 bases between. CDR3 size: 15 residues. Looked up from germline, CDR1 is SGHRS and CDR2 is YFSETQ. The DNA for the CDR3 is TGCGCCAGCAGCCCTGGACAGTGTTTTTTCTACGAGCAGTACGTC. Protein product: CASSPGQCFFYEQYV.

This clone came up a few times. The chain joins TRBV19 to TRBJ2-1, with 14 bases matching TRBD2. The CDR3 is made up of 12 amino acids. Germline loops: CDR1 LNHDA, CDR2 SQIVND (reference sequence). V lost 8 bases, J lost 10 bases, and 1 base stayed unmatched. CDR3 DNA sequence: TGTGCCAGTCGGACTAGCGGGAGGGAGCAGTTCTTC. It specifies CASRTSGREQFF.

This clone was seen a handful of times. CDR3 residues: CASSQDRRRGAGKLYEQYF. CDR3 coding DNA: TGCGCCAGCAGCCAAGATCGGAGGAGAGGAGCGGGGAAGCTCTACGAGCAGTACTTC. The chain carries TRBV4-3 and TRBJ2-7; 7 nucleotides agree with TRBD2. The CDR3 covers 19 residues. Per the germline V gene, CDR1 is LGHNA and CDR2 is YSLEER. Trimming removed 0 bases from V and 3 bases from J; junction bases left unmatched: 17.

This rearrangement joins TRBV5-6 to TRBJ2-5, with D hard to call. Trimming shortened V by 5 bases and J by 1 base, and 3 bases separated the two germline ends. The CDR3 loop spans 11 amino acids. In germline, CDR1 is SGHDT, CDR2 YYEEEE. The CDR3 here is CASRAQETQYF. The CDR3, as DNA: TGTGCCAGCAGGGCCCAAGAGACCCAGTACTTC.

V gene TRBV5-1 combines with J gene TRBJ1-4; TRBD1 matches 9 bases. Germline-derived CDR1 and CDR2 are SGHRS and YFSETQ. This CDR3 is 15 amino acids long. The ends lost 0 bases at V and 5 bases at J; junction bases unmatched: 2. The CDR3 protein is CASSLGGTGNEKLFF. DNA of the CDR3: TGCGCCAGCAGCTTGGGGGGGACAGGGAATGAAAAACTGTTTTTT.

J is TRBJ1-1 and V is TRBV4-2; 7 bases agree with TRBD1. There are 14 residues in the CDR3. Trimming at V came to 5 bases and at J to 1 base, leaving 4 bases not matched to a gene. Germline lookup yields CDR1 LGHNA and CDR2 YNFKEQ. The CDR3 loop reads CASSYGQENTEAFF. The CDR3 DNA reads as TGTGCCAGCAGCTATGGACAGGAGAACACTGAAGCTTTCTTT.

The V and J genes are TRBV19 and TRBJ2-1; tentatively, D is TRBD2 (6 bases). Trimming took off 4 bases at V and 9 bases at J, with 13 bases between the two ends. Germline CDR1 is LNHDA and CDR2 is SQIVND (reference sequence). The CDR3 runs to 13 residues. The CDR3 sequence is CASSTNLALEQFF. The CDR3 DNA sequence: TGTGCCAGTAGTACCAATCTAGCGCTTGAGCAGTTCTTC.

The table lists this clone with a count of one. The chain links TRBV27 to TRBJ2-6; D may be TRBD1 (6 bases). Germline loops: CDR1 MNHEY, CDR2 SMNVEV (reference sequence). Deletions cut 5 bases from V and 15 bases from J, with 23 bases between. This CDR3 is built from 15 residues. This chain's CDR3 is CASSLQVAGTTDLTF. CDR3 sequence (DNA): TGTGCCAGCAGTCTTCAGGTGGCCGGGACAACCGACCTGACTTTC.

The chain links TRBV27 to TRBJ2-7, with 9 bases fitting TRBD1. Trimming took 5 bases from V and 3 from J; bases not matched to a gene: 5. CDR3 size: 14 residues. The germline gives CDR1 MNHEY, CDR2 SMNVEV (reference sequence). CDR3 DNA sequence: TGTGCCAGCAGTCCGGGACAGGGTCTCTACGAGCAGTACTTC. As protein: CASSPGQGLYEQYF.

The chain uses TRBV4-1 and TRBJ2-7; 9 bases line up with TRBD2. CDR3 length equals 16 residues. Germline V gene lookup returns CDR1 MGHRA and CDR2 YSYEKL. V was clipped by 4 bases and J by 1 base; unmatched bases: 8. CDR3 DNA sequence: TGCGCCAGCAGCCTCGGCCAGACTAGCGGATCCTACGAGCAGTACTTC. This gives the protein CASSLGQTSGSYEQYF.

This chain uses TRBV6-5 with TRBJ2-1; 11 nucleotides line up with TRBD2. The ends lost 6 bases at V and 3 bases at J; junction bases unmatched: 1. The CDR3 spans 14 residues. Germline loops: CDR1 MNHEY, CDR2 SVGAGI. CDR3 loop: CASRTSGIYNEQFF. CDR3 nucleotide sequence: TGTGCCAGCAGGACTAGCGGGATCTACAATGAGCAGTTCTTC.

A remark on this clone: A junction boundary mismatches the germline segment, possibly from a read error. V and J are TRBV4-2 and TRBJ1-2; the D is unclear. Germline-derived CDR1 and CDR2 are LGHNA and YNFKEQ. This CDR3 has 15 amino acids. The CDR3 nucleotides read TGTGTCAGCAGCCAAGGCCGACAAACGTCTGGTGGCTACACCTTC. Its protein product is CVSSQGRQTSGGYTF.

The chain recombines TRBV10-3 with TRBJ2-3; TRBD1 matches at 8 bases. Trimming cost V 8 bases and J 3 bases; bases outside gene matches: 4. Germline V CDR1 and CDR2: ENHRY, SYGVKD. This CDR3 has 13 amino acids. The CDR3: CAIGTGRTDTQYF. Written as DNA, the CDR3 is TGTGCCATCGGGACAGGTAGGACAGATACGCAGTATTTT.

Points on this clone: The same CDR3 also results from other DNA sequences found in this sample. DNA for the CDR3: TGCGCCAGCAGCTTAGGGACAGGCTACAATGAGCAGTTCTTC. Protein: CASSLGTGYNEQFF. V usage is TRBV5-1 and J usage is TRBJ2-1, with TRBD1 matching over 8 bases. CDR3 length: 14 amino acids. Germline CDR1 SGHRS, CDR2 YFSETQ. Trimming removed 2 bases from V and 3 bases from J; junction bases left unmatched: 1. Variable domain in full (rest from reference TRBV5-1 and TRBJ2-1): KAGVTQTPRYLIKTRGQQVTLSCSPISGHRSVSWYQQTPGQGLQFLFEYFSETQRNKGNFPGRFSGRQFSNSRSEMNVSTLELGDSALYLCASSLGTGYNEQFFGPGTRLTVL.

The J gene is TRBJ2-3, the V gene TRBV19; TRBD2 aligns across 9 bases. V trimming: 3 bases; J trimming: 4 bases; junction bases outside the gene matches: 5. The CDR3 loop spans 15 amino acids. Germline loops: CDR1 LNHDA, CDR2 SQIVND (reference sequence). The CDR3 coding sequence is TGTGCCAGTAGTATCAGGGCGGGAGGGTCAGATACGCAGTATTTT. It translates to CASSIRAGGSDTQYF.

The chain couples TRBV19 to TRBJ1-5; possibly TRBD1 for D (5 bases). The V gene's germline CDR1 is LNHDA and CDR2 SQIVND (reference sequence). The CDR3 is 13 residues long. Trimming stripped 7 bases from V and 7 bases from J, with 14 bases between. The CDR3 DNA follows: TGTGCCAGTACTTCAGGGTTGGGACAGCCCCAGCATTTT. The encoded protein is CASTSGLGQPQHF.

V is TRBV4-2 and J is TRBJ2-3; the match to TRBD2 covers 8 bases. V lost 4 bases, J lost 2 bases, and 5 bases stayed unmatched. The CDR3 contains 15 residues. The germline gives CDR1 LGHNA, CDR2 YNFKEQ. As DNA, the CDR3 is TGTGCCAGCAGCCCCCAAGCGGGGGACACAGATACGCAGTATTTT. It specifies CASSPQAGDTDTQYF.